Presented here are 31 T cell receptor beta chains from one specimen sequenced in a study of tissue T cells after allogeneic stem cell transplantation. The method was immunoSEQ multiplex PCR; TCRdb's version includes in-frame clones alone and lacks a portion of them. Here the sample spans approximately 45,000 clones, 80% to 95% being singletons. Source: blood, taken before transplantation. The receptors derive from a woman aged 40-70 years who later had graft-versus-host disease after an allogeneic stem cell transplant.

This chain links TRBV28 with TRBJ1-6; a possible D gene is TRBD1 (6 bases). V shed 5 bases and J shed 7 bases, with 18 bases lying between them. Per the germline V gene, CDR1 is MDHEN and CDR2 is SYDVKM. The CDR3 is 16 residues long. CDR3 nucleotides: TGTGCCAGCAGTGCTCCCACAGGGATTGGGAATTCACCCCTCCACTTT. It codes for CASSAPTGIGNSPLHF.

This chain links TRBV5-4 with TRBJ2-2, with D perhaps TRBD1 (6 bases). CDR3 length: 15 amino acids. Germline values: CDR1 SGHNT, CDR2 YYREEE (reference sequence). V lost 3 bases to trimming and J lost 4 bases, with 13 bases between them. The DNA of the CDR3 is TGTGCCAGCAGCTGGGACACCCCGGGCACCGGGGAGCTGTTTTTT. Amino acid sequence: CASSWDTPGTGELFF.

The chain joins TRBV5-4 to TRBJ2-7; TRBD2 agrees at 10 bases. J lost 7 bases, V lost 1 base, and 8 bases had no gene match. This CDR3 comprises 15 residues. CDR1 and CDR2 from the germline V gene are SGHNT and YYREEE (reference sequence). The CDR3 DNA reads as TGTGCCAGCAGCTTGCGATTAGCGGGAGGACTGGAGCAGTACTTC. It encodes CASSLRLAGGLEQYF. Based on the CDR3 plus reference TRBV5-4 and TRBJ2-7, the full variable domain is ETGVTQSPTHLIKTRGQQVTLRCSSQSGHNTVSWYQQALGQGPQFIFQYYREEENGRGNFPPRFSGLQFPNYSSELNVNALELDDSALYLCASSLRLAGGLEQYFGPGTRLTVT.

The rearrangement links TRBV7-2 to TRBJ1-5; D remains unclear. CDR3 length: 14 amino acids. Trimming took 4 bases from V and 6 from J, leaving 13 bases between them. Germline CDR1 SGHTA, CDR2 FQGNSA. This chain's CDR3 is CASSSGPPGQPQHF. CDR3 DNA: TGTGCCAGCAGCTCCGGACCGCCGGGTCAGCCCCAGCATTTT.

This chain connects TRBV4-1 to TRBJ2-2; D possibly uses TRBD1 or TRBD2 (5 bases each). The germline V and J ends were trimmed by 1 base and 2 bases, with 14 bases remaining between them. CDR3 length equals 17 residues. Germline V gene sequence: CDR1 MGHRA, CDR2 YSYEKL. The CDR3 reads CASSQGSWDPNTGELFF. As DNA, the CDR3 is TGCGCCAGCAGCCAAGGGTCATGGGACCCCAACACCGGGGAGCTGTTTTTT.

This chain connects TRBV5-4 to TRBJ2-7; 7 bases fit TRBD1. Germline values: CDR1 SGHNT, CDR2 YYREEE (reference sequence). The CDR3 sequence is 17 residues long. V shed 2 bases and J 1 base; nucleotides not matched to a gene: 12. CDR3 sequence reads: CASSFGVAPDRSYEQYF. The CDR3 bases are TGTGCCAGCAGCTTTGGGGTGGCGCCGGACAGGTCCTACGAGCAGTACTTC.

The CDR3 loop is CASSPRVRTGAKNIQYF. The DNA for the CDR3 is TGTGCCAGCAGCCCGCGAGTTAGAACCGGCGCCAAAAACATTCAGTACTTC. The rearrangement links TRBV7-2 to TRBJ2-4, with no clear D. Germline-derived CDR1 and CDR2 are SGHTA and FQGNSA. Trimming cost V 5 bases and J 1 base, with 18 bases left between them. This CDR3 region has 17 residues.

The chain uses TRBV10-1 and TRBJ2-1; possibly TRBD2 for D (6 bases). The CDR3 totals 15 residues. V was shortened by 6 bases and J by 6 bases, with 18 bases between the two germline ends. Germline V lookup: CDR1 WNHNN, CDR2 SYGVQD (reference sequence). The CDR3 DNA follows: TGCGCCAGCAGCATGAACCGGGACTCGACCAATGAGCAGTTCTTC. Translation: CASSMNRDSTNEQFF.

V is TRBV6-5 and J is TRBJ2-7; D might be TRBD2 (7 bases). Trimming took off 4 bases at V and 2 bases at J, with 12 bases between the two ends. Germline CDR1 reads MNHEY; CDR2 reads SVGAGI. The CDR3 extends over 14 amino acids. The chain's CDR3 is CASSSSGTTYEQYF. Written as DNA, the CDR3 is TGTGCCAGCAGTTCCAGCGGGACAACCTACGAGCAGTACTTC.

The CDR3 sequence: CASSPPPGGNTIYF. The CDR3, as DNA: TGTGCCAGCTCACCACCTCCCGGGGGAAACACCATATATTTT. J is TRBJ1-3 and V is TRBV18; D ambiguous. This CDR3 spans 14 amino acids. CDR1 and CDR2 from the germline V gene are KGHSH and LQKENI. With 0 bases removed from V and 4 bases from J, the gap between germline ends came to 7 bases.

Points on this clone: One junction end disagrees with the germline gene, perhaps due to a read error. V is TRBV24-1 and J is TRBJ2-1; D is uncertain. The CDR3 has 12 residues. From germline, CDR1 is KGHDR and CDR2 SFDVKD. The CDR3 sequence is CATSDGYNEQFF. The CDR3 DNA follows: TGTGCCACAAGTGATGGTTATAATGAGCAGTTCTTC.

The chain employs TRBV9 and TRBJ2-1; D is ambiguous. V was pared by 4 bases and J by 8 bases, with 10 bases between. This CDR3 comprises 12 residues. CDR1 and CDR2 from the germline V gene are SGDLS and YYNGEE. The CDR3 is CASSLTLDEQFF. CDR3 in DNA: TGTGCCAGCAGCCTGACCCTAGATGAGCAGTTCTTC. Filled out from reference TRBV9 and TRBJ2-1, the complete variable domain reads DSGVTQTPKHLITATGQRVTLRCSPRSGDLSVYWYQQSLDQGLQFLIQYYNGEERAKGNILERFSAQQFPDLHSELNLSSLELGDSALYFCASSLTLDEQFFGPGTRLTVL.

CDR3 DNA sequence: TGCAGCGCCCGTATAGGGACTTTCAATACCGGGGAGCTGTTTTTT. Amino acid sequence: CSARIGTFNTGELFF. This rearrangement joins TRBV29-1 to TRBJ2-2, with D maybe TRBD2 (6 bases). The germline V gene has CDR1 SQVTM and CDR2 ANQGSEA. The CDR3 extends over 15 amino acids. Trimming cost V 7 bases and J 5 bases, with 20 bases left between them.

V gene TRBV10-3 combines with J gene TRBJ2-1; D tentatively reads TRBD1 or TRBD2 (5 bases each). Trimming took off 8 bases at V and 0 bases at J, with 14 bases between the two ends. Germline CDR1 is ENHRY and CDR2 is SYGVKD. The CDR3 covers 15 residues. The CDR3 reads CAIASGGLSYNEQFF. DNA of the CDR3: TGTGCCATCGCCTCTGGGGGTCTCTCCTACAATGAGCAGTTCTTC.

This rearrangement joins TRBV29-1 to TRBJ1-1; D is undetermined. Germline loops: CDR1 SQVTM, CDR2 ANQGSEA. Trimming took off 1 base at V and 3 bases at J, with 6 bases between the two ends. This CDR3 region has 12 residues. As DNA, the CDR3 is TGCAGCGTTGAAGGGGGATACACTGAAGCTTTCTTT. Protein: CSVEGGYTEAFF.

This rearrangement joins TRBV2 to TRBJ1-5; no firm D call. The germline gives CDR1 SNHLY, CDR2 FYNNEI. This CDR3 has 13 residues. Deletions cut 6 bases from V and 5 bases from J, with 11 bases between. CDR3 loop: CASRFAEYQPQHF. DNA for the CDR3: TGTGCCAGCAGATTTGCGGAGTATCAGCCCCAGCATTTT.

J is TRBJ2-7 and V is TRBV2, with D hard to call. The germline V gene encodes CDR1 SNHLY and CDR2 FYNNEI. The CDR3 contains 14 residues. The V and J ends lost 6 bases and 2 bases respectively, with 14 bases between them. The CDR3 DNA follows: TGTGCCAGCAGCGAAATGGCAGGCGCCTACGAGCAGTACTTC. This codes for CASSEMAGAYEQYF.

The chain carries TRBV7-2 and TRBJ1-2, with TRBD1 as a possible D gene (5 bases). CDR1 SGHTA and CDR2 FQGNSA come from the germline V gene. CDR3 length: 16 residues. Trimming shortened V by 2 bases and J by 6 bases, and 19 bases separated the two germline ends. CDR3 residues: CASSLRGPNRDDGYTF. The CDR3 DNA reads TGTGCCAGCAGCTTAAGGGGACCGAACCGGGATGATGGCTACACCTTC.

In DNA form, the CDR3 reads TGTGCCAGCAGGACCGGGACTAGCGGGAGAAATGAGCAGTTCTTC. Translation gives CASRTGTSGRNEQFF. The V call is TRBV6-5, the J call TRBJ2-1; TRBD2 agrees at 14 bases. Losses at the gene ends were 6 bases for V and 7 bases for J; bases not matched to a gene: 5. Germline CDR1 reads MNHEY; CDR2 reads SVGAGI. This CDR3 is 15 amino acids long.

This chain uses TRBV19 with TRBJ2-1, with a weak D call TRBD1 (6 bases). Looked up from germline, CDR1 is LNHDA and CDR2 is SQIVND (reference sequence). The V gene lost 5 bases and the J gene lost 0 bases, with 23 bases spanning the gap. The CDR3 length is 19 residues. CDR3 bases: TGTGCCAGTAGTGCCGGGACACCCGGTCGGGGTAGCTCCTACAATGAGCAGTTCTTC. As protein: CASSAGTPGRGSSYNEQFF.

J is TRBJ2-5 and V is TRBV11-2, with 7 bases fitting TRBD2. CDR3 length: 17 amino acids. From germline, CDR1 is SGHAT and CDR2 FQNNGV. Trimming cost V 1 base and J 4 bases; bases outside gene matches: 12. As DNA, the CDR3 is TGTGCCAGCAGCTTAGCGCGGCGGGAGCAGCCCCCAGAGACCCAGTACTTC. It is translated as CASSLARREQPPETQYF.

The chain combines TRBV19 with TRBJ2-4; 9 nucleotides align to TRBD1. J lost 8 bases, V lost 5 bases, and 4 bases had no gene match. CDR3 length: 13 residues. Per germline, CDR1 LNHDA and CDR2 SQIVND (reference sequence). CDR3 region: CASSPGQGHIQYF. CDR3 DNA sequence: TGTGCCAGTAGTCCGGGACAGGGACACATTCAGTACTTC.

The chain carries TRBV27 and TRBJ2-1, with D unclear. Trimming took 6 bases from V and 8 from J, leaving 32 bases between them. Per the germline V gene, CDR1 is MNHEY and CDR2 is SMNVEV (reference sequence). The CDR3 length is 19 residues. CDR3 sequence: CASSPNEPRLESGVDEQFF. The CDR3 DNA sequence: TGTGCCAGCAGCCCTAATGAGCCCCGACTGGAATCCGGAGTGGATGAGCAGTTCTTC.

The rearrangement joins TRBV18 to TRBJ2-7; D unclear. In germline, CDR1 is KGHSH, CDR2 LQKENI. CDR3 length: 13 residues. The germline V and J ends were trimmed by 3 bases and 6 bases, with 12 bases remaining between them. In nucleotides, the CDR3 is TGTGCCAGCTCACCGAGCTGGGGTGGCGAGCAGTACTTC. This encodes CASSPSWGGEQYF.

The V gene is TRBV7-9, the J gene TRBJ2-1, with D unresolved. V was clipped by 6 bases and J by 5 bases, with 8 bases between them. Germline assignment: CDR1 SEHNR and CDR2 FQNEAQ (reference sequence). This CDR3 is 12 amino acids long. CDR3 sequence (DNA): TGTGCCAGCAGTCGAATGAACAATGAGCAGTTCTTC. Translating gives CASSRMNNEQFF.

The V gene is TRBV27, the J gene TRBJ2-1; 7 bases are shared with TRBD2. The CDR3 extends over 16 amino acids. Germline-derived CDR1 and CDR2 are MNHEY and SMNVEV (reference sequence). Trimming took 3 bases from V and 10 from J; bases not matched to a gene: 15. The CDR3 bases are TGTGCCAGCAGTTTTGCGGCGGGAGAGAGATCAGGAGAGCAGTTCTTC. Encoded protein: CASSFAAGERSGEQFF.

This chain uses TRBV5-6 with TRBJ2-7, with 8 bases lining up with TRBD1. The CDR3 extends over 16 amino acids. The germline V gene encodes CDR1 SGHDT and CDR2 YYEEEE. J lost 0 bases, V lost 1 base, and 6 bases had no gene match. CDR3 amino acids: CASSLFLTGVSYEQYF. CDR3 in DNA: TGTGCCAGCAGCTTGTTTTTGACAGGGGTCTCCTACGAGCAGTACTTC.

This clone is a singleton in its sample. J is TRBJ2-3 and V is TRBV3-1 (or the pseudogene TRBV3-2); the D gene is possibly TRBD1 (6 bases). Germline CDR1 reads LGHDT; CDR2 reads YNNKEL (reference sequence). The V end was cut by 2 bases, the J end by 2 bases, with 17 bases between. This CDR3 contains 17 residues. The CDR3 loop reads CASSQRARGRPTDTQYF. The DNA of the CDR3 is TGTGCCAGCAGCCAAAGGGCTAGGGGGAGACCCACAGATACGCAGTATTTT.

The gene calls are TRBV5-1 and TRBJ2-3; perhaps TRBD1 as D (8 bases). Trimming cost V 2 bases and J 5 bases, with 18 bases left between them. This CDR3 is built from 16 residues. Germline V gene sequence: CDR1 SGHRS, CDR2 YFSETQ. The CDR3: CASSLQGGGPIDTQYF. Here the CDR3 DNA reads TGCGCCAGCAGCTTACAGGGGGGAGGGCCAATAGATACGCAGTATTTT.

The chain has TRBV6-2 or TRBV6-3 and TRBJ2-7; D gene unclear. Deletions cut 2 bases from V and 2 bases from J, with 7 bases between. This CDR3 is 13 amino acids long. Germline CDR1 and CDR2: MNHEY and SVGEGT. This CDR3 is CASSYDKPYEQYF. The CDR3, as DNA: TGTGCCAGCAGTTACGACAAACCCTACGAGCAGTACTTC.

V and J are TRBV15 and TRBJ1-4; TRBD1 agrees at 12 bases. Germline trimming cut 3 bases from V and 3 bases from J; bases unmatched to any gene: 5. The CDR3 totals 17 residues. Germline V gene data show CDR1 as LNHNV and CDR2 as YYDKDF (reference sequence). The CDR3 DNA reads TGTGCCACCAGCAGGAGGGGACAGGGGGCTTCTAATGAAAAACTGTTTTTT. It codes for CATSRRGQGASNEKLFF. Full variable domain (remainder filled in from reference TRBV15 and TRBJ1-4): DAMVIQNPRYQVTQFGKPVTLSCSQTLNHNVMYWYQQKSSQAPKLLFHYYDKDFNNEADTPDNFQSRRPNTSFCFLDIRSPGLGDTAMYLCATSRRGQGASNEKLFFGSGTQLSVL.